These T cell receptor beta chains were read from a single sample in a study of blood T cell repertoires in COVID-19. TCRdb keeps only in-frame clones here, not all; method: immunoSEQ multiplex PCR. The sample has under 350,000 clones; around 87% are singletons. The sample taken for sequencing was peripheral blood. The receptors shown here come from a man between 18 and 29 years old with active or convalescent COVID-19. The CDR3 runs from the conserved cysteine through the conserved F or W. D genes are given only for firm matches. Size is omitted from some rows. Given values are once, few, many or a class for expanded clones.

TGCGCCAGCAGCCCTCAGGCCTCCGGGGAGCTGTTTTTT CASSPQASGELFF TRBV5-1 NA TRBJ2-2 NA
TGTGCCAGCAGCCAAGATTTAGTGTGGCAGGGGGAAGCTTTCTTT CASSQDLVWQGEAFF TRBV4-2 few TRBJ1-1 NA
TGCAGCGTTGTGGGGCAGAACTATGGCTACACCTTC CSVVGQNYGYTF TRBV29-1 NA TRBJ1-2 NA
TGTGCCAGCAAAGAGTCCAACGAGCAGTACTTC CASKESNEQYF TRBV2 few TRBJ2-7 NA
TGCGCCAGCAGCTTGGAACTAGCGGGATGGAATGAGCAGTTCTTC CASSLELAGWNEQFF TRBV5-1 NA TRBJ2-1 TRBD2
TGTGCCACCAGTGATTTGGCTGGGAGTGAAGCTTTCTTT CATSDLAGSEAFF TRBV24-1 NA TRBJ1-1 NA
TGCGCCAGCAGCTTGAGTGAGGGTGAAGCTTTCTTT CASSLSEGEAFF TRBV5-1 NA TRBJ1-1 NA
TGTGCCAGTAGTACCAGGGGGCAACAGCCCCAGCATTTT CASSTRGQQPQHF TRBV19 few TRBJ1-5 TRBD1
TGTGCCAGCAGTTATGCCGGGACAGCAAACAATGAGCAGTTCTTC CASSYAGTANNEQFF TRBV3-1/TRBV3-2 NA TRBJ2-1 TRBD1
TGTGCCAGCGTTCGAATATCCGCAGGGGAGGGCATTCAGTACTTC CASVRISAGEGIQYF TRBV7-9 NA TRBJ2-4 NA
TGTGCCAGTACTGCGGGCCCTAGCTATGAAAAACTGTTTTTT CASTAGPSYEKLFF TRBV19 NA TRBJ1-4 NA
TGTGCCAGCACCCTAGGAGGGAACTATGGCTACACCTTC CASTLGGNYGYTF TRBV28 NA TRBJ1-2 NA
TGTGCCCTCCAGAGTGAGGCAGGACTAGCCAAAAACATTCAGTACTTC CALQSEAGLAKNIQYF TRBV6-4 NA TRBJ2-4 NA
TGTGCCAGTTCCGGGACAGGGATCCCTGGCTACACCTTC CASSGTGIPGYTF TRBV6-9 NA TRBJ1-2 TRBD1
TGTGCCAGCAGTCGGTCCCCCCAGACACTCCGGGAGCTGTTTTTT CASSRSPQTLRELFF TRBV7-3 few TRBJ2-2 NA
TGCGCCAGCAGCCCGGGGAACACTGAAGCTTTCTTT CASSPGNTEAFF TRBV5-1 NA TRBJ1-1 NA
TGTGCCAGCAGTGCCGGGGGAGGGCTGGTCTATGGCTACACCTTC CASSAGGGLVYGYTF TRBV28 once TRBJ1-2 NA
TGCGCCAGCAGCTTTACTGCGAACTATGGCTACACCTTC CASSFTANYGYTF TRBV5-1 NA TRBJ1-2 NA
TGTGCCAGCACCTTGAGGGAGGACACTGAAGCTTTCTTT CASTLREDTEAFF TRBV6-5 NA TRBJ1-1 NA
TGTGCCAGCAGTTACTCGGCCTCCGGGGACACCGAAAAACTGTTTTTT CASSYSASGDTEKLFF TRBV6-5 NA TRBJ1-4 NA
TGCGCCAGCAGCCAAGATGGGGCGACAGGGGGAGAGACCCAGTACTTC CASSQDGATGGETQYF TRBV4-3 NA TRBJ2-5 TRBD1
TGTGCCAGCAGCTTGCACAGGGTCGGTGGCTACACCTTC CASSLHRVGGYTF TRBV5-6 NA TRBJ1-2 NA
TGTGCCAGTTCACGAGGACATACACAAGAGACCCAGTACTTC CASSRGHTQETQYF TRBV6-5 NA TRBJ2-5 NA
TGTGCCAGCAGTGGAAACAGGGTGATGGACTATGGCTACACCTTC CASSGNRVMDYGYTF TRBV2 NA TRBJ1-2 NA
TGTGCCAGCAGTCATGAAGCCGAGGATGGCTACACCTTC CASSHEAEDGYTF TRBV27 NA TRBJ1-2 NA
TGTGCCAGCAGCGATAATATACTAGCGGGGGATACAGATACGCAGTATTTT CASSDNILAGDTDTQYF TRBV9 NA TRBJ2-3 TRBD2
TGTGCCAGCAGTCCGGGTTTGGGTACTAACTATGGCTACACCTTC CASSPGLGTNYGYTF TRBV5-4 NA TRBJ1-2 NA
TGTGCCAGCCCCGCCCCGGGGAAGGCAGATACGCAGTATTTT CASPAPGKADTQYF TRBV28 NA TRBJ2-3 NA
TGTGCCAGCAGCGTAGGACCTAGCGGGAGATACGAGCAGTACTTC CASSVGPSGRYEQYF TRBV9 NA TRBJ2-7 TRBD2
TGTGCCAGCAGTGAAGATAAGCGCATTAGCACAGATACGCAGTATTTT CASSEDKRISTDTQYF TRBV2 NA TRBJ2-3 NA
TGTGCCAGCAGCCGGGGTACAGATACGCAGTATTTT CASSRGTDTQYF TRBV12-3/TRBV12-4 NA TRBJ2-3 NA
TGTGCCAGCAGCTTAGCTAGCGGGAGTGCAGATACGCAGTATTTT CASSLASGSADTQYF TRBV13 NA TRBJ2-3 TRBD2
TGTGCCAGCAGTCTAATGGGACATCTGAACACTGAAGCTTTCTTT CASSLMGHLNTEAFF TRBV11-1 NA TRBJ1-1 NA
TGCGCCAGCAGCTACACAGGGGGCAGCGAGCAGTACTTC CASSYTGGSEQYF TRBV4-1 few TRBJ2-7 TRBD1
TGTGCCGGATCCGGGGGGGGTGAGCAGTTCTTC CAGSGGGEQFF TRBV7-2 NA TRBJ2-1 TRBD2
TGTGCCAGCAGCCATGCCCTGACAGGCCTTAGCACAGATACGCAGTATTTT CASSHALTGLSTDTQYF TRBV14 NA TRBJ2-3 NA
TGTGCCTGGAGTGTACAAGGGGCCCGGGAGCTGTTTTTT CAWSVQGARELFF TRBV30 NA TRBJ2-2 NA
TGTGCCAGCAGCTTCCCCTCCGGGACTGGGAACACCGGGGAGCTGTTTTTT CASSFPSGTGNTGELFF TRBV7-3 once TRBJ2-2 NA
TGTGCCAGCAGCCAAGATTGGCGGGACCAGCTTTACAATGAGCAGTTCTTC CASSQDWRDQLYNEQFF TRBV14 NA TRBJ2-1 NA
TGTGCCAGCAGCTTGGTGCGGACAGGGGGCACTGAAGCTTTCTTT CASSLVRTGGTEAFF TRBV7-6 NA TRBJ1-1 TRBD1
TGTGCCAGCAGCCAGGGACTAGCGGGAGGGGGTGGTGAGCAGTTCTTC CASSQGLAGGGGEQFF TRBV3-1/TRBV3-2 NA TRBJ2-1 TRBD2
TGTGCCAGCAGTTATAGGCAGGCGCAGAATCAGCCCCAGCATTTT CASSYRQAQNQPQHF TRBV6-2/TRBV6-3 NA TRBJ1-5 NA
TGTGCCATCAGGGCCCCCCAAGAGACCCAGTACTTC CAIRAPQETQYF TRBV10-3 NA TRBJ2-5 NA
TGTGCCAGTATAATGAACACTGAAGCTTTCTTT CASIMNTEAFF TRBV19 NA TRBJ1-1 NA
TGTGCCAGCAGTTTAAGAGTCGCCGGGGAGCTGTTTTTT CASSLRVAGELFF TRBV12-3/TRBV12-4 NA TRBJ2-2 NA
TGTGCCAGCACCGACTTCCTCTCTGCCGGCTACACCTTC CASTDFLSAGYTF TRBV12-3/TRBV12-4 NA TRBJ1-2 NA
TGTGCCAGCAGCCCCCGGACAGGGGATCAGCCCCAGCATTTT CASSPRTGDQPQHF TRBV7-2 NA TRBJ1-5 TRBD1
TGTGCCAGCAATATATGGGGACACAACTATGGCTACACCTTC CASNIWGHNYGYTF TRBV2 NA TRBJ1-2 NA
TGTGCCACCAGTGCAGGGGCTGGGGCCAACGTCCTGACTTTC CATSAGAGANVLTF TRBV24-1 NA TRBJ2-6 NA
TGTGCCAGCAGCTTCCAAGGGACTAGCGTAGAGACCCAGTACTTC CASSFQGTSVETQYF TRBV7-2 NA TRBJ2-5 TRBD2
TGTGCCAGCAGTTTGAGGGCTTGGCATGGCTACACCTTC CASSLRAWHGYTF TRBV28 NA TRBJ1-2 NA
TGCAGTGCTAGTTTATCCGGGTACTACGAGCAGTACTTC CSASLSGYYEQYF TRBV20-1 NA TRBJ2-7 NA
TGTGCCAGCTCAGCTAACTATGGCTACACCTTC CASSANYGYTF TRBV9 NA TRBJ1-2 NA
TGTGCCTGGAGAGGGGGGGGCTCTGGAAACACCATATATTTT CAWRGGGSGNTIYF TRBV30 NA TRBJ1-3 NA
TGTGCCAGCAGTCTAGGGCCAGGGGCTGGAAACACCATATATTTT CASSLGPGAGNTIYF TRBV7-3 few TRBJ1-3 NA